A single sample gave rise to the 18 T cell receptor beta chains below, sequenced in a study of blood T cell repertoires in COVID-19. The protocol was immunoSEQ multiplex PCR, while the TCRdb copy is restricted to in-frame clones and leaves out a portion. This repertoire shows approximately 41,000 clones, 81% found once; its top ten account for less than 40%. Sequenced sample: peripheral blood. The receptors come from a man between 35 and 55 years old with active or convalescent COVID-19.

The chain uses TRBV3-1 (or the pseudogene TRBV3-2) and TRBJ2-1; no firm D call. CDR3 length: 12 amino acids. The V gene lost 5 bases and the J gene lost 3 bases, with 5 bases spanning the gap. Germline CDR1 LGHDT, CDR2 YNNKEL (reference sequence). As DNA, the CDR3 is TGTGCCAGCAGCATCAACTACAATGAGCAGTTCTTC. It codes for CASSINYNEQFF.

The chain recombines TRBV5-6 with TRBJ1-1; 8 nucleotides line up with TRBD1. The trim removed 4 bases at V and 3 bases at J, leaving 2 bases unmatched. Looked up from germline, CDR1 is SGHDT and CDR2 is YYEEEE. The CDR3 runs 13 residues. The CDR3 here is CASSPDRDTEAFF. The DNA for the CDR3 is TGTGCCAGCAGCCCGGACAGGGACACTGAAGCTTTCTTT.

The rearrangement uses TRBV6-5 and TRBJ2-1, with a weak D call TRBD2 (6 bases). Per the germline V gene, CDR1 is MNHEY and CDR2 is SVGAGI. The CDR3 contains 14 residues. Trimming shortened V by 6 bases and J by 2 bases, and 11 bases separated the two germline ends. The CDR3: CASRPGTAYNEQFF. CDR3 coding DNA: TGTGCCAGCAGACCCGGGACTGCCTACAATGAGCAGTTCTTC.

This sequence joins TRBV3-1 (or the pseudogene TRBV3-2) and TRBJ1-4; 9 nucleotides align to TRBD1. CDR3 length: 20 residues. Germline-derived CDR1 and CDR2 are LGHDT and YNNKEL (reference sequence). The ends lost 1 base at V and 0 bases at J; junction bases unmatched: 12. In DNA, the CDR3 is TGTGCCAGCAGCCAAGCAGGGACAGGGACGGCGGGCGCAACTAATGAAAAACTGTTTTTT. This codes for CASSQAGTGTAGATNEKLFF.

The chain joins TRBV4-2 to TRBJ2-1; 8 nucleotides align to TRBD2. J lost 5 bases, V lost 1 base, and 10 bases had no gene match. The CDR3 sequence is 17 residues long. Germline V gene sequence: CDR1 LGHNA, CDR2 YNFKEQ. The CDR3 DNA sequence: TGTGCCAGCAGCCAAGCTCTAGCGGGCATCTACCACAATGAGCAGTTCTTC. Translating gives CASSQALAGIYHNEQFF.

The CDR3 DNA reads TGTGCCAGCAGCTTAGAGGGATCAGACTACTACAATGAGCAGTTCTTC. It translates to CASSLEGSDYYNEQFF. The chain carries TRBV7-2 and TRBJ2-1; D is possibly TRBD2 (5 bases). V lost 1 base and J 3 bases, leaving 13 bases between the germline ends. Germline loops: CDR1 SGHTA, CDR2 FQGNSA. The CDR3 runs to 16 residues.

The chain couples TRBV5-6 to TRBJ1-2, with D unclear. CDR1 is SGHDT and CDR2 is YYEEEE in the germline V gene. This CDR3 region has 13 residues. Between the trimmed V and J ends, which lost 4 bases and 5 bases, there was a span of 12 bases. CDR3 protein: CASSRGREYGYTF. Here the CDR3 DNA reads TGTGCCAGCAGCCGAGGTAGGGAGTATGGCTACACCTTC.

The table lists this clone with a few counts. The chain is built from TRBV24-1 and TRBJ2-1; D may be TRBD1 (6 bases). Germline CDR1 KGHDR, CDR2 SFDVKD. The CDR3 contains 14 residues. The V and J ends lost 5 bases and 4 bases respectively, with 11 bases between them. The CDR3 loop reads CATSGSQGYNEQFF. In DNA, the CDR3 is TGTGCCACCAGTGGATCGCAGGGGTACAATGAGCAGTTCTTC.

The J gene is TRBJ2-1, the V gene TRBV5-1, with D unresolved. V lost 0 bases to trimming and J lost 0 bases, with 13 bases between them. CDR1 and CDR2 (germline): SGHRS, YFSETQ. The CDR3 runs 17 residues. This CDR3 is CASSLDPVRSSYNEQFF. CDR3 sequence (DNA): TGCGCCAGCAGCTTGGATCCGGTAAGAAGCTCCTACAATGAGCAGTTCTTC.

The V and J genes are TRBV7-3 and TRBJ2-6, with D possibly TRBD2 on 6 matching bases. Germline V gene data show CDR1 as SGHTA and CDR2 as FQGTGA. Trimming pared 5 bases from V and 2 bases from J, leaving 7 bases between. This CDR3 comprises 14 residues. CDR3 loop: CASSPGAGANVLTF. The CDR3, as DNA: TGTGCCAGCAGCCCGGGGGCTGGGGCCAACGTCCTGACTTTC.

The chain combines TRBV27 with TRBJ2-1; 9 bases fit TRBD1. Germline CDR1 reads MNHEY; CDR2 reads SMNVEV (reference sequence). Trimming removed 4 bases from V and 0 bases from J; junction bases left unmatched: 7. The CDR3 has 17 residues. CDR3 in amino acids: CASSSLGQGSSYNEQFF. The CDR3 DNA reads TGTGCCAGCAGTTCCCTGGGACAGGGCAGCTCCTACAATGAGCAGTTCTTC.

The DNA for the CDR3 is TGTGCCAGCAGATCGGGACAGCTTTCGGAGGAGCAGTACTTC. This translates into CASRSGQLSEEQYF. The V gene is TRBV14, the J gene TRBJ2-7, with 7 bases that match TRBD1. This CDR3 has 14 residues. The J segment lost 7 bases and the V segment lost 6 bases, leaving 12 bases of the junction unmatched. CDR1 is SGHDN, CDR2 FVKESK, per germline.

J is TRBJ1-5 and V is TRBV19; TRBD1 aligns across 7 bases. The CDR3 has 16 residues. The V gene's germline CDR1 is LNHDA and CDR2 SQIVND (reference sequence). V shed 5 bases and J 4 bases; nucleotides not matched to a gene: 11. CDR3 bases: TGTGCCAGTAGTGTGAGGGACAGACTTCAAAATCAGCCCCAGCATTTT. This encodes CASSVRDRLQNQPQHF.

The chain couples TRBV5-1 to TRBJ2-2; perhaps TRBD2 as D (5 bases). The ends were cut back, 4 bases at V and 4 bases at J, with 11 bases in the middle. This CDR3 spans 14 amino acids. CDR1 and CDR2 from the germline V gene are SGHRS and YFSETQ. The CDR3 DNA is TGCGCCAGCAGCCCGAACCGGGGCACCGGGGAGCTGTTTTTT. Its translation is CASSPNRGTGELFF.

The chain joins TRBV5-1 to TRBJ2-4; the match to TRBD1 covers 7 bases. The junction had 1 base not matched to a gene; V was cut back by 0 bases and J by 4 bases. Per germline, CDR1 SGHRS and CDR2 YFSETQ. CDR3 length equals 14 residues. CDR3 residues: CASSLGQGKNIQYF. CDR3 DNA: TGCGCCAGCAGCTTGGGACAGGGAAAAAACATTCAGTACTTC.

This clone was recorded many times. The V call is TRBV18, the J call TRBJ1-2, with D unclear. CDR1 KGHSH and CDR2 LQKENI come from the germline V gene. V lost 1 base to trimming and J lost 6 bases, with 9 bases between them. The CDR3 has 13 residues. CDR3 sequence reads: CASSPRGSDGYTF. DNA of the CDR3: TGTGCCAGCTCACCACGAGGGTCCGATGGCTACACCTTC.

V is TRBV2 and J is TRBJ2-1; D might be TRBD2 (5 bases). The germline V and J ends were trimmed by 2 bases and 9 bases, with 17 bases remaining between them. The CDR3 loop spans 15 amino acids. Per germline, CDR1 SNHLY and CDR2 FYNNEI. CDR3 sequence (DNA): TGTGCCAGCAGTGAACCTATGGTAGGAGGAGCTGAGCAGTTCTTC. Its translation: CASSEPMVGGAEQFF.

The CDR3 DNA reads TGTGCCTGGACCCGAGGTCGGGGGGCTGGCAATCAGCCCCAGCATTTT. It yields the protein CAWTRGRGAGNQPQHF. The V and J genes are TRBV30 and TRBJ1-5; D perhaps matches TRBD1 (6 bases). Germline V gene sequence: CDR1 GTSNPN, CDR2 SVGIG (reference sequence). The ends were cut back, 4 bases at V and 2 bases at J, with 18 bases in the middle. This CDR3 region has 16 residues.